The entry below gives a single T cell receptor (beta chain) sequence along with its context. As yet, its antigen is unknown. Germline trimming cut 1 base from V and 7 bases from J; bases unmatched to any gene: 1. The germline V gene encodes CDR1 SGHVS and CDR2 FQNEAQ. The CDR3 contains 14 residues. The data were produced by immunoSEQ multiplex PCR, yet TCRdb's version contains in-frame clones alone and is incomplete. The repertoire includes 140,000 or so clones, 85% to 95% of them detected once, and roughly 12% sits in the top ten. The data belong to a study of T cell responses to AZD1222 COVID-19 vaccine. Study results and caveats: Scientists sampled the repertoires only once the peak T cell response had passed. Recipients of AZD1222 seropositive at baseline numbered only 5 to 7. The donor group comprised mostly white British people and more females; the analysis possibly underestimated clonal diversity.

The sequencing here drew on peripheral blood, taken after recovery from COVID-19. This chain joins TRBV7-8 and TRBJ2-2; 9 positions agree with TRBD1. The sequence came from an adult who had recovered from COVID-19. DNA for the CDR3: TGTGCCAGCAGCTTAGGGGGACAGGGCGGGGAGCTGTTTTTT. Its protein product is CASSLGGQGGELFF.